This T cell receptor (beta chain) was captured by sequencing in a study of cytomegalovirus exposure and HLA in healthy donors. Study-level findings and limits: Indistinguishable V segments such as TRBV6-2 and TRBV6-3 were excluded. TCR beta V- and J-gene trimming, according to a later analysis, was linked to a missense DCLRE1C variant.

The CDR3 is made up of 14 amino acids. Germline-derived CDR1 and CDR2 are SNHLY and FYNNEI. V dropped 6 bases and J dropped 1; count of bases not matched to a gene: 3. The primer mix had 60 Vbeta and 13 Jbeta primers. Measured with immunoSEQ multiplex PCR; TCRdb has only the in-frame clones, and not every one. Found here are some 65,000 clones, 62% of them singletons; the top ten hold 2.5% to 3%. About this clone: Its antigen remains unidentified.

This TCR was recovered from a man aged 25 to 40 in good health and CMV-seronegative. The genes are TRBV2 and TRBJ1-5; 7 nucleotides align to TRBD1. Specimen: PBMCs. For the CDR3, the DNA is TGTGCCAGCAGACAGGGGCTAAGCAATCAGCCCCAGCATTTT. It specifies CASRQGLSNQPQHF.